These 30 T cell receptor beta chains were sequenced from one sample in a study of blood T cells in healthy people across ages. Sample-barcoded 5' priming and a J-beta primer mix drove a second PCR of roughly 6 to 12 cycles. MiXCR, run by TCRdb on the 5' RACE reads, gives a single entry per CDR3 protein. The sample has hundreds of thousands of distinct CDR3 sequences, around 45% seen once. Sequencing was performed on blood. These receptors all come from a woman aged 55 to 70 in good health.

CDR3 amino acids: CSAERRNTEAFF. The CDR3 bases are TGCAGTGCTGAAAGGAGGAACACTGAAGCTTTCTTT. The chain links TRBV20-1 to TRBJ1-1; no clear D gene. Germline CDR1 reads DFQATT; CDR2 reads SNEGSKA (reference sequence). CDR3 length: 12 amino acids. The V end lost 5 bases, the J end lost 1 base, and 8 bases lay between the germline ends.

This clonotype was seen many times. The chain combines TRBV18 with TRBJ2-3; D gene uncertain. The CDR3 contains 12 residues. Trimming stripped 3 bases from V and 5 bases from J, with 6 bases between. Germline CDR1 reads KGHSH; CDR2 reads LQKENI. The CDR3 DNA reads as TGTGCCAGCTCACCTATCGGAGATACGCAGTATTTT. Protein product: CASSPIGDTQYF.

CDR3 sequence: CASSVQGGAWVSGNTIYF. The CDR3 DNA follows: TGTGCCAGCAGCGTGCAAGGCGGAGCCTGGGTCTCTGGAAACACCATATATTTT. This chain links TRBV7-9 with TRBJ1-3; D is unresolved. CDR1 and CDR2 (germline): SEHNR, FQNEAQ (reference sequence). The germline V and J ends were trimmed by 5 bases and 0 bases, with 20 bases remaining between them. The CDR3 sequence is 18 residues long.

The V call is TRBV28, the J call TRBJ1-5, with D maybe TRBD1 (5 bases). There are 17 residues in the CDR3. The germline CDR1 and CDR2 sequences are MDHEN and SYDVKM. The V end lost 5 bases, the J end lost 0 bases, and 17 bases lay between the germline ends. CDR3 sequence (DNA): TGTGCCAGCAGTCCCATTGGGCAGGGCTATAGCAATCAGCCCCAGCATTTT. Its protein is CASSPIGQGYSNQPQHF.

This clonotype showed up just a few times. This chain uses TRBV7-2 with TRBJ2-1, with a weak D call TRBD1 (6 bases). Between the trimmed V and J ends, which lost 7 bases and 3 bases, there was a span of 16 bases. This CDR3 contains 15 residues. Germline V gives CDR1 SGHTA, CDR2 FQGNSA. The CDR3 sequence: CASTFLDRLYNEQFF. CDR3 DNA: TGTGCCAGCACCTTCCTCGACAGGCTCTACAATGAGCAGTTCTTC.

This clonotype was observed once. This rearrangement joins TRBV20-1 to TRBJ2-4, with D perhaps matching TRBD1 (5 bases). The DNA end lines up better with TRBJ2-7; the J call may be wrong. Germline assignment: CDR1 DFQATT and CDR2 SNEGSKA (reference sequence). CDR3 size: 13 residues. In nucleotides, the CDR3 is TGCAGTGCATCAGGGCCCGGATTCTACGAGCAGTACTTC. Protein: CSASGPGFYEQYF.

The V call is TRBV7-2, the J call TRBJ2-7; D assignment may be TRBD1 or TRBD2 (5 bases each). Trimming took off 5 bases at V and 3 bases at J, with 14 bases between the two ends. Germline V gene lookup returns CDR1 SGHTA and CDR2 FQGNSA. The CDR3 runs to 14 residues. CDR3 amino acids: CASSPEGYDYEQYF. Written as DNA, the CDR3 is TGTGCCAGCAGCCCCGAGGGGTATGACTACGAGCAGTACTTC. Combining the CDR3 with reference TRBV7-2 and TRBJ2-7 gives the whole variable domain GAGVSQSPSNKVTEKGKDVELRCDPISGHTALYWYRQSLGQGLEFLIYFQGNSAPDKSGLPSDRFSAERTGGSVSTLTIQRTQQEDSAVYLCASSPEGYDYEQYFGPGTRLTVT.

This rearrangement joins TRBV20-1 to TRBJ2-3, with TRBD2 matching over 10 bases. CDR1 is DFQATT, CDR2 SNEGSKA, per germline (reference sequence). The CDR3 has 18 amino acids. The V segment lost 7 bases and the J segment 1 base; nucleotides outside the gene matches: 17. The CDR3 bases are TGCAGTGTCAAGAGGGGTAGCGGGAGGCCCTCTGGCACAGATACGCAGTATTTT. It yields the protein CSVKRGSGRPSGTDTQYF.

The chain has TRBV27 and TRBJ2-7, with D perhaps matching TRBD1 or TRBD2 (5 bases each). The CDR3 consists of 15 residues. Trimming pared 5 bases from V and 2 bases from J, leaving 16 bases between. The germline V gene has CDR1 MNHEY and CDR2 SMNVEV (reference sequence). The CDR3 region is CASSMRQRGAYEQYF. The CDR3, as DNA: TGTGCCAGCAGTATGCGACAGAGAGGGGCCTACGAGCAGTACTTC.

This clonotype was seen more than once but under ten times. CDR3 amino acids: CASSFNFQNTEAFF. The DNA for the CDR3 is TGCGCCAGCAGCTTTAATTTCCAGAACACTGAAGCTTTCTTT. The rearrangement links TRBV5-1 to TRBJ1-1, with D unresolved. Germline V CDR1 and CDR2: SGHRS, YFSETQ. The V end lost 2 bases, the J end lost 1 base, and 9 bases lay between the germline ends. This CDR3 is built from 14 residues.

The J gene is TRBJ2-5, the V gene TRBV20-1, with D unresolved. CDR1 is DFQATT, CDR2 SNEGSKA, per germline (reference sequence). CDR3 length: 13 residues. Trimming took 3 bases from V and 0 from J, leaving 8 bases between them. The CDR3 sequence is CSASALYQETQYF. DNA for the CDR3: TGCAGTGCTAGTGCACTGTACCAAGAGACCCAGTACTTC.

The CDR3 nucleotides are TGTGCCAGCAGTGATACAGTTGGGGCCAACGTCCTGACTTTC. It yields the protein CASSDTVGANVLTF. The chain links TRBV2 to TRBJ2-6, with unresolved D. Germline CDR1 is SNHLY and CDR2 is FYNNEI. V dropped 3 bases and J dropped 3 bases, with 6 bases sitting between them. The CDR3 length is 14 residues.

V is TRBV7-9 and J is TRBJ2-1, with a tentative D call TRBD2 (6 bases). CDR3 length equals 14 residues. The V end lost 5 bases, the J end lost 8 bases, and 16 bases lay between the germline ends. CDR1 is SEHNR, CDR2 FQNEAQ, per germline (reference sequence). The CDR3 protein is CASSRNSGRDEQFF. As DNA, the CDR3 is TGTGCCAGCAGCCGTAATAGCGGTAGGGATGAGCAGTTCTTC.

The rearrangement links TRBV20-1 to TRBJ1-5, with D uncertain. V was clipped by 1 base and J by 2 bases, with 15 bases between them. Germline CDR1 and CDR2: DFQATT and SNEGSKA (reference sequence). The CDR3 sequence is 16 residues long. This CDR3 reads CSARGVVTSRNQPQHF. The CDR3 bases are TGCAGTGCTAGAGGTGTGGTTACCTCTCGCAATCAGCCCCAGCATTTT.

The chain combines TRBV5-1 with TRBJ2-5; TRBD1 agrees at 12 bases. V shed 0 bases, J shed 6 bases, and the junction held 6 bases outside the gene matches. Germline loops: CDR1 SGHRS, CDR2 YFSETQ. The CDR3 consists of 16 residues. In DNA form, the CDR3 reads TGCGCCAGCAGCTTGGCTGGGACAGGGGGCGCGAAGACCCAGTACTTC. It translates to CASSLAGTGGAKTQYF.

This chain links TRBV5-5 with TRBJ1-5; 10 bases match TRBD1. The CDR3 has 15 amino acids. Germline V gene data show CDR1 as SGHKS and CDR2 as YYEKEE (reference sequence). V dropped 4 bases and J dropped 4; count of bases not matched to a gene: 5. CDR3 sequence: CASSPTDRGNQPQHF. The CDR3 DNA follows: TGTGCCAGCAGCCCAACGGACAGGGGGAATCAGCCCCAGCATTTT.

To note about this clonotype: One end of the junction is discordant with germline, which a read error may explain. This sequence joins TRBV18 and TRBJ2-5, with 8 bases lining up with TRBD1. The CDR3 contains 15 residues. Germline CDR1 and CDR2: KGHSH and LQKENI. The DNA for the CDR3 is TGTGCTAGCTCACCGCGGACAGGGACGCAAGAGACCCAGTACTTC. Translation: CASSPRTGTQETQYF.

The chain employs TRBV20-1 and TRBJ2-1; 11 nucleotides match TRBD2. Germline V lookup: CDR1 DFQATT, CDR2 SNEGSKA (reference sequence). This CDR3 region has 15 residues. The V gene end was trimmed by 4 bases and the J gene end by 8 bases; junction bases not matched to a gene: 10. CDR3 residues: CSATHPTSGSYEQFF. The CDR3 region has the DNA TGCAGTGCTACACACCCCACTAGCGGGAGTTATGAGCAGTTCTTC.

Notes on this clonotype: This may be a read error, as it is one base from a much larger clone. The chain joins TRBV4-3 to TRBJ1-6; no firm D call. Per germline, CDR1 LGHNA and CDR2 YSLEER. The CDR3 loop spans 13 amino acids. The CDR3 spells CASSQEVTLPPHF. CDR3 nucleotides: TGCGCCAGCAGCCAAGAGGTCACACTACCCCCCCACTTT.

This clonotype showed up just once. The J gene is TRBJ1-4, the V gene TRBV25-1, with TRBD1 matching 7 bases. From germline, CDR1 is MGHDK and CDR2 SYGVNS. The CDR3 runs to 14 residues. V gave up 6 bases and J gave up 10 bases; unmatched junction bases: 11. The CDR3 here is CASRAGTAAGKLFF. The CDR3, as DNA: TGTGCCAGCAGAGCCGGGACAGCAGCCGGAAAACTGTTTTTT.

V usage is TRBV5-1 and J usage is TRBJ1-1; no definite D call. The CDR3 runs 16 residues. Germline V CDR1 and CDR2: SGHRS, YFSETQ. V gave up 3 bases and J gave up 6 bases, with 21 bases separating them. This chain's CDR3 is CASSWAGSTGSPEAFF. CDR3 DNA sequence: TGCGCCAGCAGCTGGGCGGGGAGCACCGGGAGCCCTGAAGCTTTCTTT.

J is TRBJ2-7 and V is TRBV5-1; TRBD1 agrees at 7 bases. The germline gives CDR1 SGHRS, CDR2 YFSETQ. V lost 4 bases and J lost 3; bases outside the gene matches: 10. This CDR3 is 15 amino acids long. The CDR3 nucleotides read TGCGCCAGCAGCGAATCAGGGGGTCGTCTCTACGAGCAGTACTTC. Translating it yields CASSESGGRLYEQYF.

The J gene is TRBJ2-5, the V gene TRBV20-1; 7 bases map to TRBD2. Unmatched junction bases numbered 13, after V lost 0 bases and J lost 12 bases. The CDR3 spans 14 residues. The germline CDR1 and CDR2 sequences are DFQATT and SNEGSKA (reference sequence). The CDR3 is CSARDVRDYSNKYF. In DNA form, the CDR3 reads TGCAGTGCTAGAGATGTAAGGGACTATTCCAACAAGTACTTC.

This chain connects TRBV2 to TRBJ2-1, with D unresolved. V dropped 7 bases and J dropped 0 bases, with 19 bases sitting between them. There are 17 residues in the CDR3. Looked up from germline, CDR1 is SNHLY and CDR2 is FYNNEI. The CDR3 loop is CASTQRSQLSSYNEQFF. CDR3 coding DNA: TGTGCCAGCACTCAACGGAGTCAGCTAAGCTCCTACAATGAGCAGTTCTTC.

This clonotype was observed a few times. This chain joins TRBV4-2 and TRBJ2-7; possibly TRBD1 for D (5 bases). Per germline, CDR1 LGHNA and CDR2 YNFKEQ. V dropped 1 base and J dropped 2 bases, with 9 bases sitting between them. The CDR3 contains 14 residues. CDR3 region: CASSQGPGTYEQYF. CDR3 nucleotide sequence: TGTGCCAGCAGCCAAGGCCCAGGGACCTACGAGCAGTACTTC.

The rearrangement uses TRBV20-1 and TRBJ2-1, with 10 bases that match TRBD2. With 6 bases clipped from V and 6 bases from J, the junction kept 8 bases outside the gene matches. Looked up from germline, CDR1 is DFQATT and CDR2 is SNEGSKA (reference sequence). This CDR3 is built from 14 residues. As DNA, the CDR3 is TGCAGTGCGAGACCCGGACTAGCGGCCAATGAGCAGTTCTTC. It yields the protein CSARPGLAANEQFF.

As to this clonotype: A read error may be the cause here, since a much bigger clone is one base away. The J gene is TRBJ2-1, the V gene TRBV20-1; D remains unclear. This CDR3 region has 14 residues. Germline V CDR1 and CDR2: DFQATT, SNEGSKA (reference sequence). V dropped 6 bases and J dropped 3 bases, with 15 bases sitting between them. The CDR3 sequence: CSAVNPANYNEQFF. The CDR3 DNA is TGCAGTGCCGTAAATCCAGCGAACTACAATGAGCAGTTCTTC.

This chain uses TRBV20-1 with TRBJ2-7; tentatively, D is TRBD2 (5 bases). V was cut by 5 bases and J by 3 bases, with 17 bases left in between. This CDR3 comprises 14 residues. CDR1 and CDR2 from the germline V gene are DFQATT and SNEGSKA (reference sequence). CDR3 sequence: CSASPGGYSYEQYF. As DNA, the CDR3 is TGCAGTGCTTCCCCCGGCGGGTACAGCTACGAGCAGTACTTC.

Only a few counts were recorded for this clonotype. The V call is TRBV28, the J call TRBJ1-2, with 8 bases matching TRBD1. The CDR3 runs 14 residues. Germline V gene data show CDR1 as MDHEN and CDR2 as SYDVKM. J was trimmed by 3 bases and V by 2 bases; bases with no gene match: 2. Here the CDR3 reads CASSLQGAYYGYTF. CDR3 DNA: TGTGCCAGCAGTTTACAGGGGGCTTACTATGGCTACACCTTC.

The rearrangement uses TRBV29-1 and TRBJ2-7, with 10 bases identical to TRBD2. The CDR3 is made up of 14 amino acids. Germline V gene data show CDR1 as SQVTM and CDR2 as ANQGSEA. The trim removed 6 bases at V and 7 bases at J, leaving 12 bases unmatched. The chain's CDR3 is CSVPRGLADNEQYF. The CDR3 nucleotides read TGCAGCGTACCCCGTGGACTAGCGGACAATGAGCAGTACTTC.